These T cell receptor beta chains were read from a single sample in a study of blood T cell repertoires in COVID-19. Using immunoSEQ multiplex PCR, the repertoire was profiled, and TCRdb retains in-frame clones only, with some absent. The profile shows 450,000 or so clones, roughly nine tenths of them singletons. The sequenced material came from peripheral blood. These receptors all come from a man between 18 and 35 years old with COVID-19, enrolled during active disease. Each CDR3 is given with its conserved first and last residue. Each record gives: J gene, clone size, V gene, D gene, CDR3 protein, CDR3 DNA. The D gene is left open where the match is weak. Rows may omit the clone size; those that give it use once, few, many or a size class.

j_call: TRBJ2-7; clone_size: .; v_call: TRBV27; d_call: TRBD1; cdr3_aa: CASSFGTGPYEQYF; cdr3_nt: TGTGCCAGCAGTTTTGGGACAGGGCCCTACGAGCAGTACTTC
j_call: TRBJ2-7; clone_size: .; v_call: TRBV12-3/TRBV12-4; d_call: TRBD2; cdr3_aa: CASSSGTYEQYF; cdr3_nt: TGTGCCAGCAGTAGCGGGACCTACGAGCAGTACTTC
j_call: TRBJ1-5; clone_size: .; v_call: TRBV6-5; d_call: .; cdr3_aa: CATSPLLSPQHF; cdr3_nt: TGTGCCACTAGCCCCTTGTTGTCGCCCCAGCATTTT
j_call: TRBJ2-5; clone_size: .; v_call: TRBV12-3/TRBV12-4; d_call: TRBD1; cdr3_aa: CASRDRAQETQYF; cdr3_nt: TGTGCCAGCAGGGACAGGGCCCAAGAGACCCAGTACTTC
j_call: TRBJ2-2; clone_size: .; v_call: TRBV3-1/TRBV3-2; d_call: TRBD1; cdr3_aa: CASNSGGNTGELFF; cdr3_nt: TGTGCCAGCAACTCAGGGGGTAACACCGGGGAGCTGTTTTTT
j_call: TRBJ2-2; clone_size: few; v_call: TRBV7-9; d_call: TRBD2; cdr3_aa: CASSSQFLAGGSGELFF; cdr3_nt: TGTGCCAGCAGCTCGCAATTCCTAGCGGGAGGATCCGGGGAGCTGTTTTTT
j_call: TRBJ2-5; clone_size: .; v_call: TRBV30; d_call: TRBD1; cdr3_aa: CACTPGQGIETQYF; cdr3_nt: TGTGCCTGCACGCCGGGACAGGGTATCGAGACCCAGTACTTC
j_call: TRBJ1-1; clone_size: .; v_call: TRBV10-2; d_call: .; cdr3_aa: CASRYRRDSRTEAFF; cdr3_nt: TGCGCCAGCCGTTACAGACGGGACTCACGGACTGAAGCTTTCTTT
j_call: TRBJ1-6; clone_size: .; v_call: TRBV19; d_call: .; cdr3_aa: CASSHTRVSNSPLHF; cdr3_nt: TGTGCCAGTAGCCACACCAGGGTGAGCAATTCACCCCTCCACTTT
j_call: TRBJ1-2; clone_size: .; v_call: TRBV27; d_call: .; cdr3_aa: CASSLRGVGQGKGYTF; cdr3_nt: TGTGCCAGCAGTTTAAGGGGTGTAGGGCAGGGTAAAGGCTACACCTTC
j_call: TRBJ1-3; clone_size: .; v_call: TRBV15; d_call: TRBD1; cdr3_aa: CATSRLTGGSGNTIYF; cdr3_nt: TGTGCCACCAGCAGATTAACAGGGGGCTCTGGAAACACCATATATTTT